This TCR beta chain was profiled in a study of PD-1 blockade in classical Hodgkin lymphoma. General study results and limits: Baseline diversity was lower in partial responders and progressors than complete responders.

Some clones are missing from TCRdb's copy, which holds only in-frame ones; the method was immunoSEQ multiplex PCR. The sample consists of over 50,000 clones, just under 75% of them appearing once. About this clone: Antigen specificity is unknown.

After autologous stem cell transplantation all patients relapsed, and prior brentuximab vedotin exposure differed between cohorts. Best overall response was complete response, partial response or progressive disease in these relapsed/refractory classical Hodgkin lymphoma patients. Sequences were derived from peripheral blood mononuclear cells (PBMCs), sampled before the second cycle of nivolumab. The clonotype was recovered from a human donor with classical Hodgkin lymphoma.

The CDR3 DNA is TGCGCCAGCAGCCCCGGCTTGTTGACGGGGGCCTCAGCCTACAATGAGCAGTTCTTC. It encodes CASSPGLLTGASAYNEQFF. This chain connects TRBV5-1 to TRBJ2-1; D is perhaps TRBD1 or TRBD2 (6 bases each). Trimming cost V 4 bases and J 2 bases, with 25 bases left between them. Germline loops: CDR1 SGHRS, CDR2 YFSETQ. This CDR3 is built from 19 residues.